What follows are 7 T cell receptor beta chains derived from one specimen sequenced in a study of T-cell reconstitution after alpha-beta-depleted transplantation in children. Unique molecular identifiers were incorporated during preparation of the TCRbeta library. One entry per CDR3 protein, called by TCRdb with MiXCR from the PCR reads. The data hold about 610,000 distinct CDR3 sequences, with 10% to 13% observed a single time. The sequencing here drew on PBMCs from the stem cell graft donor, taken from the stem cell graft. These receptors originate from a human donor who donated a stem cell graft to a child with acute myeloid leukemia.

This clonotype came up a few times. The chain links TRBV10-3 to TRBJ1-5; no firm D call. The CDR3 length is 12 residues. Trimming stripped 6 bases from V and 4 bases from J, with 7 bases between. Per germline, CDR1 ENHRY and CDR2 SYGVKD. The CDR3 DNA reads TGTGCCATCAGCCAGGTGAATCAGCCCCAGCATTTT. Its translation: CAISQVNQPQHF.

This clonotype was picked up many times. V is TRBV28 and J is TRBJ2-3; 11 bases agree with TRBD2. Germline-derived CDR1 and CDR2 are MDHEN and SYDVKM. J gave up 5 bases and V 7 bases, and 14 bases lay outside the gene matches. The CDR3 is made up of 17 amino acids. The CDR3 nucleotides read TGTGCCAGCACTCCTACGGCTACTAGCGGGAGAGGAGATACGCAGTATTTT. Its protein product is CASTPTATSGRGDTQYF.

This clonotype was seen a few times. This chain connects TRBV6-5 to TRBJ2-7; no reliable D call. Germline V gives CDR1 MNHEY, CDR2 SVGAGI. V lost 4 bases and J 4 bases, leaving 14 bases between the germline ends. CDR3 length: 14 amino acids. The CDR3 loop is CASSSSVLGYEQYF. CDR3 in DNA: TGTGCCAGCAGTTCGTCGGTCCTCGGGTACGAGCAGTACTTC.

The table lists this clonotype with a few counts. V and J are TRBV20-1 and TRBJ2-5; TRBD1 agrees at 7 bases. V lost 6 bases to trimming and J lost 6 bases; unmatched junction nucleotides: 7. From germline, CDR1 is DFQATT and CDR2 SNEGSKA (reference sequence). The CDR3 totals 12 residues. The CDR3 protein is CSAPTGTKTQYF. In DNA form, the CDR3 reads TGCAGTGCCCCGACAGGGACGAAGACCCAGTACTTC.

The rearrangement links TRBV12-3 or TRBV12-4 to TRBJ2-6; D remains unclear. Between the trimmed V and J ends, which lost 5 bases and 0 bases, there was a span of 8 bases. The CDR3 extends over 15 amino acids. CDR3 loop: CASSRTRSGANVLTF. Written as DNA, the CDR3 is TGTGCCAGCAGTCGTACACGCTCTGGGGCCAACGTCCTGACTTTC.

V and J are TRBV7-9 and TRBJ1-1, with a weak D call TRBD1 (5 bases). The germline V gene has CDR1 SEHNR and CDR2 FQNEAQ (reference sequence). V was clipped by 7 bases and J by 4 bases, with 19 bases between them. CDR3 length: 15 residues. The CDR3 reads CASTLGLGGATEAFF. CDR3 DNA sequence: TGTGCCAGCACTCTAGGATTGGGAGGGGCCACTGAAGCTTTCTTT.

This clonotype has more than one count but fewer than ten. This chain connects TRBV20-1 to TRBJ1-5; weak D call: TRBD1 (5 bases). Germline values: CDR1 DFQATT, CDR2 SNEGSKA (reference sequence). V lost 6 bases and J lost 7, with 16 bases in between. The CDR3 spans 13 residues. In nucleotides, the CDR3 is TGCAGTGCCGCTCGTGGGGGGAACCAGCCCCAGCATTTT. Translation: CSAARGGNQPQHF.